This is a list of T cell receptor beta chains from one sample in a study of blood T cells in healthy people across ages. MiXCR, applied by TCRdb to the 5' RACE reads, yields one record per CDR3 protein. In the table there are about 1.8 million distinct CDR3 sequences, about 49% of which are singletons. Input material: blood. Receptors were obtained from a woman aged 35 to 49 in good health. The CDR3 runs from the conserved cysteine through the conserved F or W. The order of the fields is D gene, CDR3 length, clone size, J gene, V gene, CDR3 protein, CDR3 DNA. The D gene is left open where the match is weak. Not every row has a clone size; where given, it reads once, few, many or a size class.

>-|14|-|TRBJ1-5|TRBV2
CARQGTDLNQPQHF
TGTGCCAGACAGGGTACGGACCTCAATCAGCCCCAGCATTTT
>-|14|-|TRBJ1-2|TRBV6-2/TRBV6-3
CASSSDSFYYGYTF
TGTGCCAGCAGTTCGGACTCCTTCTACTATGGCTACACCTTC
>-|14|-|TRBJ1-2|TRBV27
CASSLLDRGYGYTF
TGTGCCAGCAGTTTATTAGACAGAGGTTATGGCTACACCTTC
>TRBD1|14|-|TRBJ2-1|TRBV6-2/TRBV6-3
CASNDPTGGNEQFF
TGTGCCAGCAACGACCCGACAGGGGGCAATGAGCAGTTCTTC
>TRBD1|16|once|TRBJ2-2|TRBV29-1
CSVPLPGQVVSGELFF
TGCAGCGTCCCGTTACCGGGACAGGTTGTGTCCGGGGAGCTGTTTTTT
>-|12|-|TRBJ2-5|TRBV14
CASSQSPGTQYF
TGTGCCAGCAGCCAATCTCCGGGGACCCAGTACTTC
>-|15|-|TRBJ1-5|TRBV6-2/TRBV6-3
CASSYGQSSNQPQHF
TGTGCCAGCAGTTACGGACAGAGTAGCAATCAGCCCCAGCATTTT
>-|13|few|TRBJ2-5|TRBV4-1
CASRGPNQETQYF
TGCGCCAGCCGTGGACCAAATCAAGAGACCCAGTACTTC
>-|19|-|TRBJ2-6|TRBV7-9
CASSSLDPGRSSGANVLTF
TGTGCCAGCAGCTCCCTAGACCCCGGACGTAGCTCTGGGGCCAACGTCCTGACTTTC
>-|14|-|TRBJ2-3|TRBV15
CATSREGRADTQYF
TGTGCCACCAGCAGAGAAGGCAGGGCAGATACGCAGTATTTT
>-|14|-|TRBJ1-6|TRBV5-6
CASRTQGRNSPLHF
TGTGCCAGCAGAACACAGGGCCGAAATTCACCCCTCCACTTT
>-|13|-|TRBJ2-7|TRBV6-6
CASSKDRIYEQYF
TGTGCCAGCAGTAAGGACAGAATTTACGAGCAGTACTTC
>TRBD2|18|few|TRBJ2-1|TRBV11-2
CASSLTVSGAAAYNEQFF
TGTGCCAGCAGCTTGACCGTTAGCGGGGCCGCCGCCTACAATGAGCAGTTCTTC
>-|13|-|TRBJ2-4|TRBV20-1
CSARVRGLNIQYF
TGCAGTGCTAGAGTGAGAGGCCTTAACATTCAGTACTTC
>TRBD2|15|-|TRBJ2-3|TRBV28
CATTPSGGATDTQYF
TGTGCCACGACTCCCAGCGGGGGGGCCACAGATACGCAGTATTTT
>TRBD2|15|-|TRBJ2-5|TRBV6-2/TRBV6-3
CASSTNRLAIETQYF
TGTGCCAGCAGTACCAACCGACTAGCAATAGAGACCCAGTACTTC
>-|12|few|TRBJ1-2|TRBV20-1
CSAHPGAGGYTF
TGCAGTGCTCACCCAGGGGCGGGAGGCTACACCTTC
>TRBD1|15|-|TRBJ2-1|TRBV19
CASSIGGQGTKEQFF
TGTGCCAGTAGTATAGGGGGACAGGGGACTAAGGAGCAGTTCTTC
>TRBD1|14|-|TRBJ2-7|TRBV7-9
CASHGQGATHEQYF
TGTGCCAGCCACGGGCAGGGGGCGACTCACGAGCAGTACTTC
>TRBD2|15|few|TRBJ2-3|TRBV12-3/TRBV12-4
CASRGSGGSTDTQYF
TGTGCCAGCAGGGGTTCGGGGGGATCGACAGATACGCAGTATTTT
>TRBD1|15|few|TRBJ1-1|TRBV20-1
CSGRRQGVLNTEAFF
TGCAGTGGGAGAAGACAGGGGGTCTTGAACACTGAAGCTTTCTTT
>-|16|-|TRBJ2-3|TRBV7-2
CASSFEGGRSTDTQYF
TGTGCCAGCAGCTTCGAGGGGGGGCGAAGCACAGATACGCAGTATTTT